One TCR beta chain is described in this entry. What it binds is not known. Mismatch with germline at one junction end may stem from a read error. Total RNA extraction produced at least 5.5 micrograms (per sample) for the study. PCR was performed a second time for about 7 to 11 cycles using a sample-barcoded 5' primer and a J-beta primer mix. Each cDNA molecule carried a tag from a template-switch adaptor that contained 12 random nucleotides. One entry per CDR3 protein results from TCRdb running MiXCR on the 5' RACE reads. The repertoire holds approximately 900,000 distinct CDR3 sequences, with approximately 32% as singletons. The data derive from a study of blood T cells in healthy people across ages. Study-level results: Diversity figures based on one million T cells were deemed too low.

The CDR3 consists of 12 residues. In germline, CDR1 is SGDLS, CDR2 YYNGEE. These data also featured in a second study, about T cells of mothers and their children. That report adds: Not a single persistent microchimeric T cell clone was detected.

The origin of this receptor is a woman in her forties in good health. This chain joins TRBV9 and TRBJ2-3; D unclear. The sequenced sample consisted of blood. The CDR3 DNA follows: TGTGCCTGCAGCGTAGTTCAGGATACGCAGTATTTT. Protein product: CACSVVQDTQYF.